A selection of T cell receptor beta chains follows, all from one sample in a study of blood T cell repertoires in COVID-19. Produced via immunoSEQ multiplex PCR; TCRdb's table is partial and in-frame only. The sample contains about 170,000 clones, about 88% of which appear only once. Sample: PBMCs or T cells enriched from blood (not recorded which). These receptor sequences come from a woman aged 18-29 years who had recovered from COVID-19. The CDR3 runs from the conserved cysteine through the conserved F or W. The D gene is left open where the match is weak. Expanded clones get a size class; other rows say once, few or many, or leave the size out.

>TRBJ2-1|-|TRBV29-1|-
CSVLDSGGNEQFF
TGCAGCGTCCTGGACTCGGGCGGCAATGAGCAGTTCTTC
>TRBJ2-2|-|TRBV4-1|TRBD2
CASSHGLAGVTGELFF
TGCGCCAGCAGCCACGGACTAGCGGGAGTCACCGGGGAGCTGTTTTTT
>TRBJ2-2|-|TRBV13|-
CASSRPHLGAGELFF
TGTGCCAGCAGCCGCCCCCATTTAGGGGCCGGGGAGCTGTTTTTT
>TRBJ2-7|-|TRBV30|TRBD2
CAWSPPRTSGSYEQYF
TGTGCCTGGAGTCCCCCTCGGACTAGCGGCAGCTACGAGCAGTACTTC
>TRBJ2-3|-|TRBV5-6|TRBD2
CASSYVLAGNTDTQYF
TGTGCCAGCAGCTACGTCCTAGCGGGAAACACAGATACGCAGTATTTT
>TRBJ2-2|-|TRBV28|TRBD2
CASSSPRLAGFTGELFF
TGTGCCAGCAGTTCCCCCCGACTAGCGGGCTTCACCGGGGAGCTGTTTTTT
>TRBJ2-1|-|TRBV5-4|TRBD2
CASTLSGGVEQFF
TGTGCCAGCACCCTATCGGGGGGGGTTGAGCAGTTCTTC
>TRBJ2-7|-|TRBV4-3|-
CASSQASNRALAYEQYF
TGCGCCAGCAGCCAAGCCTCGAACAGGGCATTGGCCTACGAGCAGTACTTC
>TRBJ2-7|-|TRBV6-5|TRBD2
CASSYGSGLAIYEQYF
TGTGCCAGCAGTTACGGTTCGGGACTAGCGATCTACGAGCAGTACTTC
>TRBJ2-1|-|TRBV4-2|TRBD2
CASSLGLAGYNEQFF
TGTGCCAGCAGCCTAGGCCTAGCGGGGTACAATGAGCAGTTCTTC
>TRBJ2-7|-|TRBV6-5|TRBD2
CASSWTSGVSYEQYF
TGTGCCAGCAGTTGGACTAGCGGGGTCTCCTACGAGCAGTACTTC
>TRBJ2-1|-|TRBV7-9|TRBD2
CASRRTSGRASYNEQFF
TGTGCCAGCAGACGGACTAGCGGGAGGGCCTCCTACAATGAGCAGTTCTTC
>TRBJ1-1|-|TRBV19|-
CASTGQMNTEAFF
TGTGCCAGTACTGGACAGATGAACACTGAAGCTTTCTTT
>TRBJ2-3|-|TRBV27|TRBD1
CASSRRGGQGYSDTQYF
TGTGCCAGCAGTCGAAGGGGCGGACAGGGGTATTCAGATACGCAGTATTTT
>TRBJ2-7|-|TRBV19|-
CASRFRVEGYEQYF
TGTGCCAGTAGATTTAGAGTGGAGGGCTACGAGCAGTACTTC
>TRBJ2-7|-|TRBV7-2|-
CASSLVGGSYEQYF
TGTGCCAGCAGCTTAGTGGGGGGATCCTACGAGCAGTACTTC
>TRBJ1-1|-|TRBV11-2|-
CASSLEVVAVTEAFF
TGTGCCAGCAGCTTAGAGGTCGTGGCAGTCACTGAAGCTTTCTTT
>TRBJ2-7|-|TRBV19|-
CASIEGREQYF
TGTGCCAGTATCGAGGGCCGCGAGCAGTACTTC
>TRBJ2-7|-|TRBV3-1/TRBV3-2|-
CASSQAGGPYEQYF
TGTGCCAGCAGCCAAGCAGGGGGGCCCTACGAGCAGTACTTC
>TRBJ2-7|few|TRBV7-3|-
CASKHEQYF
TGTGCCAGCAAGCACGAGCAGTACTTC
>TRBJ1-1|-|TRBV6-1|-
CASSERGPLLAEAFF
TGTGCCAGCAGTGAAAGAGGCCCCCTTTTGGCTGAAGCTTTCTTT
>TRBJ2-3|once|TRBV29-1|TRBD2
CSVVASGSVVDTQYF
TGCAGCGTTGTGGCTAGCGGGAGCGTTGTAGATACGCAGTATTTT
>TRBJ2-3|-|TRBV5-1|TRBD2
CASASGLAGLQNTQYF
TGCGCCAGCGCCTCCGGACTAGCGGGACTCCAGAATACGCAGTATTTT
>TRBJ2-7|-|TRBV29-1|-
CSVVLSYEQYF
TGCAGCGTTGTATTGTCCTACGAGCAGTACTTC
>TRBJ2-3|-|TRBV6-2/TRBV6-3|TRBD2
CASSYGTSGNTDTQYF
TGTGCCAGCAGTTACGGGACTAGCGGAAACACAGATACGCAGTATTTT
>TRBJ2-5|-|TRBV5-1|TRBD1
CASRRDRGLYETQYF
TGCGCCAGCAGACGTGACAGGGGGCTTTATGAGACCCAGTACTTC
>TRBJ1-2|-|TRBV6-2/TRBV6-3|TRBD1
CASSYFGGQGKTF
TGTGCCAGCAGTTATTTTGGGGGACAGGGGAAGACCTTC
>TRBJ2-2|-|TRBV7-9|-
CASSFRAEPRTGELFF
TGTGCCAGCAGCTTCCGAGCGGAGCCTCGCACCGGGGAGCTGTTTTTT
>TRBJ1-1|once|TRBV5-1|-
CASSHRDNKANTEAFF
TGCGCCAGCAGCCATCGGGACAATAAGGCGAACACTGAAGCTTTCTTT
>TRBJ2-7|-|TRBV7-3|TRBD1
CASSPSGQGRYRHHEQYF
TGTGCCAGCAGCCCCTCGGGACAGGGGAGGTATCGGCATCACGAGCAGTACTTC
>TRBJ2-3|-|TRBV7-2|TRBD1
CASSLDVAGGVTDTQYF
TGTGCCAGCAGCTTAGACGTGGCAGGGGGAGTCACAGATACGCAGTATTTT
>TRBJ2-7|-|TRBV7-9|-
CASSLSFGGTQYEQYF
TGTGCCAGCAGCTTATCCTTCGGAGGTACACAGTACGAGCAGTACTTC
>TRBJ2-1|-|TRBV29-1|-
CSAPRGNNEQFF
TGCAGCGCACCAAGGGGCAACAATGAGCAGTTCTTC
>TRBJ2-1|-|TRBV10-3|TRBD2
CAISESRASGSSYNEQFF
TGTGCCATCAGTGAGTCGAGGGCTAGCGGGAGCTCCTACAATGAGCAGTTCTTC
>TRBJ2-2|-|TRBV2|TRBD2
CASTGQLADTGELFF
TGTGCCAGCACAGGCCAGCTAGCGGACACCGGGGAGCTGTTTTTT
>TRBJ2-2|-|TRBV15|TRBD1
CATSRPRQGIGTGELFF
TGTGCCACCAGCAGACCCAGACAGGGTATCGGGACCGGGGAGCTGTTTTTT
>TRBJ1-5|-|TRBV18|-
CASSEGENQPQHF
TGTGCCAGCTCAGAGGGGGAGAATCAGCCCCAGCATTTT
>TRBJ1-2|-|TRBV9|TRBD1
CASSASDREYYGYTF
TGTGCCAGCAGCGCTTCGGACAGGGAGTACTATGGCTACACCTTC
>TRBJ2-7|-|TRBV28|-
CASRETTLSSYEQYF
TGTGCCAGCAGAGAGACAACTTTGAGCTCCTACGAGCAGTACTTC
>TRBJ1-3|-|TRBV6-5|-
CASSFRDSGNTIYF
TGTGCCAGCAGTTTCAGGGACTCTGGAAACACCATATATTTT
>TRBJ2-7|-|TRBV19|TRBD1
CASSPTGAEYEQYF
TGTGCCAGTAGTCCGACAGGGGCTGAATACGAGCAGTACTTC
>TRBJ2-3|-|TRBV3-1/TRBV3-2|-
CASSQRVQGHTQYF
TGTGCCAGCAGCCAAAGGGTACAGGGCCATACGCAGTATTTT
>TRBJ2-1|-|TRBV6-5|-
CASTYGDYNEQFF
TGTGCCAGCACATACGGGGACTACAATGAGCAGTTCTTC
>TRBJ2-2|-|TRBV7-8|TRBD1
CASSLARVRDRGNGGELFF
TGTGCCAGCAGCTTAGCGCGTGTCCGGGACAGGGGAAATGGCGGGGAGCTGTTTTTT
>TRBJ2-3|once|TRBV7-3|-
CASSFSSSTDTQYF
TGTGCCAGCAGCTTCTCCTCGAGCACAGATACGCAGTATTTT
>TRBJ2-1|-|TRBV30|TRBD2
CATDLGGPDEQFF
TGTGCCACCGACCTGGGAGGGCCGGATGAGCAGTTCTTC
>TRBJ1-2|-|TRBV14|-
CASSQGQNYGYTF
TGTGCCAGCAGCCAAGGTCAGAACTATGGCTACACCTTC
>TRBJ2-1|few|TRBV7-2|TRBD2
CASSLQLAGSYNEQFF
TGTGCCAGCAGCTTACAACTAGCGGGAAGCTACAATGAGCAGTTCTTC
>TRBJ2-7|-|TRBV10-3|TRBD1
CAISGGQLSYEQYF
TGTGCCATCAGTGGGGGACAGTTGTCCTACGAGCAGTACTTC
>TRBJ1-5|-|TRBV7-2|-
CASSVRGNQPQHF
TGTGCCAGCAGCGTCAGGGGAAATCAGCCCCAGCATTTT
>TRBJ2-7|-|TRBV14|TRBD1
CASSHGTGGPYEQYF
TGTGCCAGCAGCCATGGGACAGGGGGCCCCTACGAGCAGTACTTC
>TRBJ1-4|once|TRBV30|TRBD1
CAWTGTVRREKLFF
TGTGCCTGGACCGGGACAGTACGGAGGGAAAAACTGTTTTTT
>TRBJ1-2|-|TRBV2|-
CASRREFYGYTF
TGTGCCAGCAGGAGGGAGTTCTATGGCTACACCTTC
>TRBJ2-7|once|TRBV10-3|-
CASSQGFPYEQYF
TGTGCCTCGAGCCAGGGGTTCCCCTACGAGCAGTACTTC
>TRBJ2-7|few|TRBV5-1|TRBD2
CASSLGTSGIYEQYF
TGCGCCAGCAGCCTCGGGACTAGCGGGATATACGAGCAGTACTTC
>TRBJ2-3|-|TRBV27|-
CASRGSGTDTQYF
TGTGCCAGCAGGGGTAGCGGTACAGATACGCAGTATTTT
>TRBJ2-5|few|TRBV18|-
CASSRLREQETQYF
TGTGCCAGCTCCCGTTTGCGCGAGCAAGAGACCCAGTACTTC